This T cell receptor beta chain stems from a study of shared clonotypes between healthy human individuals. Study findings and constraints: For naive CD4 cells, 4.5% to 6.5% of clonotypes were shared across a handful of donors.

Comments on this clone: Its antigen remains unknown.

The J segment lost 8 bases and the V segment lost 4 bases, leaving 6 bases of the junction unmatched. Germline assignment: CDR1 SGHDT and CDR2 YYEEEE. This CDR3 comprises 14 residues. Researchers ran the assay at a deep level. Across several immunoSEQ plates, the genomic DNA of each subset was split evenly. Sequencing was performed with immunoSEQ multiplex PCR; in TCRdb, only in-frame clones are kept and a portion is missing. The table records about 2.3 million clones, roughly 90% of them present only once. This chain uses TRBV5-6 with TRBJ1-4; 9 positions match TRBD1. This receptor was identified in a man aged 18 to 29 in good health. Some clones in this sample may be carry-over from other donors' samples. Sequencing was performed on naive CD4+ T cells from PBMCs. Sample subset: CD45RA+ positively selected. CDR3 DNA sequence: TGTGCCAGCAGCCGACAGGGGGTGAGAGAAAAACTGTTTTTT. Encoded protein: CASSRQGVREKLFF.